This is a list of T cell receptor beta chains from one sample in a study of control samples from healthy donors and cancer patients. The data were produced by immunoSEQ multiplex PCR, yet TCRdb's version contains in-frame clones alone and is incomplete. The data show 93,000 or so clones, with roughly 91% seen just once and about 18% held by the top ten. The sequencing sample was made of PBMCs. The source of these receptors is a man in his fifties or sixties with lung cancer. The CDR3 runs from the conserved cysteine through the conserved F or W. A D gene is named only where the DNA matches it firmly. Expanded clones get a size class; other rows say once, few or many, or leave the size out.

abundance: .; len: 13; d_gene: .; v_gene: TRBV30; j_gene: TRBJ1-6; CDR3nt: TGTGCCTGGGGAGGACAGCCTAATTCACCCCTCCACTTT; CDR3aa: CAWGGQPNSPLHF
abundance: once; len: 15; d_gene: .; v_gene: TRBV6-1; j_gene: TRBJ1-1; CDR3nt: TGTGCCAGCAGTGAACGCCAGATCATATACACTGAAGCTTTCTTT; CDR3aa: CASSERQIIYTEAFF
abundance: .; len: 15; d_gene: TRBD1; v_gene: TRBV6-5; j_gene: TRBJ2-5; CDR3nt: TGTGCCAGCAGTTCCGCCGGGACAGGGGACGAGACCCAGTACTTC; CDR3aa: CASSSAGTGDETQYF
abundance: .; len: 15; d_gene: TRBD1; v_gene: TRBV30; j_gene: TRBJ1-5; CDR3nt: TGTGCCTGGAGTCATACCGGGACAGGGAGTCAGCCCCAGCATTTT; CDR3aa: CAWSHTGTGSQPQHF
abundance: .; len: 14; d_gene: .; v_gene: TRBV5-1; j_gene: TRBJ1-2; CDR3nt: TGCGCCAGCAGGAGAGAACAGGAGGTCTATGGCTACACCTTC; CDR3aa: CASRREQEVYGYTF
abundance: .; len: 15; d_gene: TRBD1; v_gene: TRBV27; j_gene: TRBJ2-2; CDR3nt: TGTGCCAGCCGATACTGGGACAGCAACACCGGGGAGCTGTTTTTT; CDR3aa: CASRYWDSNTGELFF
abundance: .; len: 14; d_gene: .; v_gene: TRBV9; j_gene: TRBJ2-3; CDR3nt: TGTGCCAGCGTCCGGGACCATAGCACAGATACGCAGTATTTT; CDR3aa: CASVRDHSTDTQYF
abundance: .; len: 14; d_gene: .; v_gene: TRBV11-2; j_gene: TRBJ1-1; CDR3nt: TGTGCCACCGCTATGGGACCGCCGAACACTGAAGCTTTCTTT; CDR3aa: CATAMGPPNTEAFF
abundance: .; len: 14; d_gene: TRBD2; v_gene: TRBV7-9; j_gene: TRBJ2-2; CDR3nt: TGTGCCCGCGGGGGGCCATGGAACACCGGGGAGCTGTTTTTT; CDR3aa: CARGGPWNTGELFF
abundance: .; len: 15; d_gene: .; v_gene: TRBV5-6; j_gene: TRBJ1-5; CDR3nt: TGTGCCAGCAGCCGATCGGACAGAGACGATCAGCCCCAGCATTTT; CDR3aa: CASSRSDRDDQPQHF
abundance: .; len: 12; d_gene: .; v_gene: TRBV6-4; j_gene: TRBJ1-1; CDR3nt: TGTGCCAGCAGGGGACAGAACACTGAAGCTTTCTTT; CDR3aa: CASRGQNTEAFF
abundance: many; len: 15; d_gene: .; v_gene: TRBV5-6; j_gene: TRBJ1-2; CDR3nt: TGTGCCAGCAGCTTGGCAACGGAGGGTGGATATGGCTACACCTTC; CDR3aa: CASSLATEGGYGYTF
abundance: .; len: 15; d_gene: TRBD1; v_gene: TRBV5-1; j_gene: TRBJ2-5; CDR3nt: TGCGCCAGCAGCTTTACAGACAGGGGAGGAGAGACCCAGTACTTC; CDR3aa: CASSFTDRGGETQYF
abundance: .; len: 18; d_gene: TRBD2; v_gene: TRBV5-1; j_gene: TRBJ2-2; CDR3nt: TGCGCCAGCAGCCCAACTAGCGGGGGGGCCAGAAATACCGGGGAGCTGTTTTTT; CDR3aa: CASSPTSGGARNTGELFF
abundance: .; len: 14; d_gene: .; v_gene: TRBV2; j_gene: TRBJ1-1; CDR3nt: TGTGCCAGCAGTGCCCGGCTTTTGAACACTGAAGCTTTCTTT; CDR3aa: CASSARLLNTEAFF
abundance: .; len: 16; d_gene: .; v_gene: TRBV27; j_gene: TRBJ2-1; CDR3nt: TGTGCCAGCAGGATCAATGCAGGCTACTCCTACAATGAGCAGTTCTTC; CDR3aa: CASRINAGYSYNEQFF
abundance: .; len: 14; d_gene: TRBD1; v_gene: TRBV10-2; j_gene: TRBJ1-3; CDR3nt: TGCGCCACAAAAACAGGGGAGTCTGGAAACACCATATATTTT; CDR3aa: CATKTGESGNTIYF
abundance: once; len: 13; d_gene: .; v_gene: TRBV18; j_gene: TRBJ1-1; CDR3nt: TGTGCCAGCTCACCAGATGGCAGGGCTGAAGCTTTCTTT; CDR3aa: CASSPDGRAEAFF
abundance: .; len: 15; d_gene: .; v_gene: TRBV19; j_gene: TRBJ1-5; CDR3nt: TGTGCCAGTATCAGGGCACCGGATAGCAATCAGCCCCAGCATTTT; CDR3aa: CASIRAPDSNQPQHF
abundance: .; len: 13; d_gene: TRBD1; v_gene: TRBV6-5; j_gene: TRBJ2-7; CDR3nt: TGTGCCAGCATTCCGGGACAGCCCTACGAGCAGTACTTC; CDR3aa: CASIPGQPYEQYF
abundance: .; len: 15; d_gene: .; v_gene: TRBV18; j_gene: TRBJ2-7; CDR3nt: TGTGCCAGCTCATGGAGACAGGGGACTACCTACGAGCAGTACTTC; CDR3aa: CASSWRQGTTYEQYF
abundance: .; len: 15; d_gene: .; v_gene: TRBV3-1/TRBV3-2; j_gene: TRBJ2-3; CDR3nt: TGTGCCAGCAGACCGGGTGGGGGGATCACAGATACGCAGTATTTT; CDR3aa: CASRPGGGITDTQYF
abundance: .; len: 16; d_gene: TRBD1; v_gene: TRBV6-5; j_gene: TRBJ2-5; CDR3nt: TGTGCCAGCAGTTACGGTACAGGGGTCCACCAAGAGACCCAGTACTTC; CDR3aa: CASSYGTGVHQETQYF
abundance: few; len: 13; d_gene: .; v_gene: TRBV5-1; j_gene: TRBJ2-3; CDR3nt: TGCGCCAGCAGCCCTGGCCCTAGCGATACGCAGTATTTT; CDR3aa: CASSPGPSDTQYF
abundance: .; len: 15; d_gene: TRBD2; v_gene: TRBV5-1; j_gene: TRBJ2-5; CDR3nt: TGCGCCAGCACCGAAACTAGCGGGGGTACTGAGACCCAGTACTTC; CDR3aa: CASTETSGGTETQYF
abundance: .; len: 14; d_gene: .; v_gene: TRBV10-1; j_gene: TRBJ2-7; CDR3nt: TGCGCCAGCAGTGAATCGGACAGACCATACGAGCAGTACTTC; CDR3aa: CASSESDRPYEQYF
abundance: .; len: 17; d_gene: .; v_gene: TRBV5-5; j_gene: TRBJ2-3; CDR3nt: TGTGCCAGCAGCTTGCGGACGACAGGTTCTAGCAATCAGCCCCAGTATTTT; CDR3aa: CASSLRTTGSSNQPQYF
abundance: .; len: 15; d_gene: TRBD1; v_gene: TRBV6-6; j_gene: TRBJ1-5; CDR3nt: TGTGCCAGCAGTTCCCTAGGACAGGGCAATCAGCCCCAGCATTTT; CDR3aa: CASSSLGQGNQPQHF
abundance: .; len: 15; d_gene: .; v_gene: TRBV20-1; j_gene: TRBJ2-1; CDR3nt: TGCAGTGCTAGTAGCGGTACTACTCCAGGGGATGAGCAGTTCTTC; CDR3aa: CSASSGTTPGDEQFF
abundance: .; len: 16; d_gene: TRBD2; v_gene: TRBV7-6; j_gene: TRBJ2-3; CDR3nt: TGTGCCAGCAGCTCCGCGGCGGGGGGACCGCCAGATACGCAGTATTTT; CDR3aa: CASSSAAGGPPDTQYF
abundance: .; len: 17; d_gene: .; v_gene: TRBV30; j_gene: TRBJ1-1; CDR3nt: TGTGCCTGGAGTGTTTTGAACAGGACCCCAAATGGCGCTGAAGCTTTCTTT; CDR3aa: CAWSVLNRTPNGAEAFF
abundance: .; len: 16; d_gene: TRBD2; v_gene: TRBV9; j_gene: TRBJ2-1; CDR3nt: TGTGCCAGCAGCGCCTCCGTGGGCGGGGGGTCAGTTGAGCAGTTCTTC; CDR3aa: CASSASVGGGSVEQFF
abundance: once; len: 14; d_gene: .; v_gene: TRBV11-3; j_gene: TRBJ1-6; CDR3nt: TGTGCCAGCAGCTTATCCGGAGAGTATTCACCCCTCCACTTT; CDR3aa: CASSLSGEYSPLHF
abundance: .; len: 12; d_gene: .; v_gene: TRBV2; j_gene: TRBJ2-2; CDR3nt: TGTGCCAGCAGTCCCGAAACCGGGGAGCTGTTTTTT; CDR3aa: CASSPETGELFF
abundance: few; len: 16; d_gene: .; v_gene: TRBV30; j_gene: TRBJ1-1; CDR3nt: TGTGCCTGGAGTGGACTAGGAAGTTTGGGGAACACTGAAGCTTTCTTT; CDR3aa: CAWSGLGSLGNTEAFF
abundance: .; len: 14; d_gene: .; v_gene: TRBV6-6; j_gene: TRBJ1-4; CDR3nt: TGTGCCAGCAGAAATTGGGGGGGTGAGGAAAAACTGTTTTTT; CDR3aa: CASRNWGGEEKLFF
abundance: .; len: 16; d_gene: .; v_gene: TRBV11-3; j_gene: TRBJ2-5; CDR3nt: TGTGCCAGCAGCTTAGAATTGGGAGGAATTGCTGGGACCCAGTACTTC; CDR3aa: CASSLELGGIAGTQYF
abundance: .; len: 14; d_gene: .; v_gene: TRBV18; j_gene: TRBJ1-2; CDR3nt: TGTGCCAGCTCAGCTGCAGGTACTAACTATGGCTACACCTTC; CDR3aa: CASSAAGTNYGYTF
abundance: few; len: 15; d_gene: .; v_gene: TRBV4-2; j_gene: TRBJ1-6; CDR3nt: TGTGCCAGCAGCCAAGGAAGAGGGTGGAATTCACCCCTCCACTTT; CDR3aa: CASSQGRGWNSPLHF
abundance: few; len: 13; d_gene: .; v_gene: TRBV27; j_gene: TRBJ1-4; CDR3nt: TGTGCCAGCAGTTTTGGGGGGAGGGAAAAACTGTTTTTT; CDR3aa: CASSFGGREKLFF
abundance: .; len: 12; d_gene: .; v_gene: TRBV27; j_gene: TRBJ1-1; CDR3nt: TGTGCCAGCAGTTACAGCGGCACTGAAGCTTTCTTT; CDR3aa: CASSYSGTEAFF
abundance: .; len: 18; d_gene: TRBD1; v_gene: TRBV3-1/TRBV3-2; j_gene: TRBJ1-6; CDR3nt: TGTGCCAGCAGCCTGACAGGGGGCTCGCGCCTCTATAATTCACCCCTCCACTTT; CDR3aa: CASSLTGGSRLYNSPLHF
abundance: few; len: 19; d_gene: .; v_gene: TRBV12-5; j_gene: TRBJ1-5; CDR3nt: TGTGCTAGTGGTTTGGTGACGGATGGACAGACCTTTCGCAATCAGCCCCAGCATTTT; CDR3aa: CASGLVTDGQTFRNQPQHF
abundance: .; len: 19; d_gene: TRBD2; v_gene: TRBV10-2; j_gene: TRBJ2-1; CDR3nt: TGCGCCAGCAGTGAGTCAGTAAGGGAAGGTAGCGGGGGGGCAATTGAGCAGTTCTTC; CDR3aa: CASSESVREGSGGAIEQFF
abundance: .; len: 14; d_gene: TRBD1; v_gene: TRBV19; j_gene: TRBJ2-2; CDR3nt: TGTGCCAGTAGTACACTACAGGGGCCCGGGGAGCTGTTTTTT; CDR3aa: CASSTLQGPGELFF
abundance: once; len: 17; d_gene: .; v_gene: TRBV10-2; j_gene: TRBJ1-4; CDR3nt: TGCGCCAGCAGTGACAATCTCGGACTCCCAACTAATGAAAAACTGTTTTTT; CDR3aa: CASSDNLGLPTNEKLFF
abundance: .; len: 15; d_gene: TRBD1; v_gene: TRBV7-8; j_gene: TRBJ1-1; CDR3nt: TGTGCCAGCAGCTTGAGGGACAGTTTCGGCACTGAAGCTTTCTTT; CDR3aa: CASSLRDSFGTEAFF
abundance: .; len: 14; d_gene: .; v_gene: TRBV6-2/TRBV6-3; j_gene: TRBJ1-1; CDR3nt: TGTGCCAGCAGTTACAGGGGACAGAACACTGAAGCTTTCTTT; CDR3aa: CASSYRGQNTEAFF
abundance: .; len: 15; d_gene: .; v_gene: TRBV5-1; j_gene: TRBJ2-1; CDR3nt: TGCGCCAGCAGGGAGGGCACTAGCTCCTACAATGAGCAGTTCTTC; CDR3aa: CASREGTSSYNEQFF
abundance: .; len: 17; d_gene: .; v_gene: TRBV10-2; j_gene: TRBJ1-1; CDR3nt: TGCGCCAGCAGTGAGGAAAGGGCCGCAAGGGGAAACACTGAAGCTTTCTTT; CDR3aa: CASSEERAARGNTEAFF
abundance: .; len: 11; d_gene: .; v_gene: TRBV20-1; j_gene: TRBJ1-1; CDR3nt: TGCAGTGCTACCTCGTACGATGAAGCTTTCTTT; CDR3aa: CSATSYDEAFF
abundance: .; len: 13; d_gene: .; v_gene: TRBV5-1; j_gene: TRBJ2-5; CDR3nt: TGCGCCAGCAGTCCCGGGGTACGGGAGACCCAGTACTTC; CDR3aa: CASSPGVRETQYF
abundance: .; len: 15; d_gene: .; v_gene: TRBV27; j_gene: TRBJ1-1; CDR3nt: TGTGCCAGCATGGGGAGATTGGGGCTGAACACTGAAGCTTTCTTT; CDR3aa: CASMGRLGLNTEAFF